Below, 20 T cell receptor beta chains from the same sample are listed, as sequenced in a study of regulatory T cells in long-lasting Graves disease. Arm-PCR of CDR3 regions and iRepertoire HTBI primers were used to build TCR beta libraries. TCRdb re-called the multiplex PCR reads through MiXCR, storing one row per CDR3 protein. The table has about 620,000 distinct CDR3 sequences, approximately 15% seen once; the top ten hold about 18%. This sample's time point: newly diagnosed GD, antithyroid drugs for less than 3 months. There was RNA extracted from PBMCs, and the TCR library was made from it. These sequences were also reported in another study, on T cells in Graves' hyperthyroidism and ophthalmopathy.

Material: peripheral blood mononuclear cells (PBMCs), obtained at new diagnosis, from a patient treated with antithyroid drugs. These receptor sequences come from a woman aged 30 to 39 with Graves disease.

This clonotype has a count of ten or more. The V gene is TRBV27, the J gene TRBJ1-1; D is uncertain. The CDR3 consists of 15 residues. Trimming took off 7 bases at V and 4 bases at J, with 19 bases between the two ends. In germline, CDR1 is MNHEY, CDR2 SMNVEV (reference sequence). CDR3 amino acids: CASTPLTAGPTEAFF. The CDR3 bases are TGTGCCAGCACCCCCCTGACGGCGGGCCCCACTGAAGCTTTCTTT.

This clonotype was seen at least ten times. This chain uses TRBV7-9 with TRBJ1-4; TRBD1 is a possible D gene (6 bases). Trimming left V 4 bases short and J 5 bases short, with 11 bases between. Germline V gene data show CDR1 as SEHNR and CDR2 as FQNEAQ (reference sequence). The CDR3 is 14 amino acids. The CDR3 sequence: CASSSTGLNEKLFF. The CDR3 DNA reads as TGTGCCAGCAGCTCCACAGGGCTAAATGAAAAACTGTTTTTT.

This clonotype was found many times. The rearrangement joins TRBV28 to TRBJ1-5; the D gene is possibly TRBD1 (5 bases). V lost 5 bases, J lost 1 base, and 15 bases lay in between. The CDR3 extends over 16 amino acids. Germline V gives CDR1 MDHEN, CDR2 SYDVKM. The CDR3 region has the DNA TGTGCCAGCAGTCCCCCCGGGGGTAAGAGCAATCAGCCCCAGCATTTT. This codes for CASSPPGGKSNQPQHF.

This clonotype was seen repeatedly, ten times or more. V usage is TRBV12-3 or TRBV12-4 and J usage is TRBJ1-4; no reliable D call. V was cut by 4 bases and J by 2 bases, with 8 bases left in between. The CDR3 consists of 14 residues. The CDR3 region has the DNA TGTGCCAGCAGTTCAGTCACTACTAATGAAAAACTGTTTTTT. It specifies CASSSVTTNEKLFF.

Many counts were recorded for this clonotype. The chain recombines TRBV28 with TRBJ2-7; D remains unclear. Germline V gives CDR1 MDHEN, CDR2 SYDVKM. This CDR3 has 13 amino acids. Trimming took 6 bases from V and 4 from J, leaving 13 bases between them. This CDR3 is CASRPMISYEQYF. The CDR3 DNA reads as TGTGCCAGCAGGCCCATGATAAGTTACGAGCAGTACTTC. Filled out from reference TRBV28 and TRBJ2-7, the complete variable domain reads DVKVTQSSRYLVKRTGEKVFLECVQDMDHENMFWYRQDPGLGLRLIYFSYDVKMKEKGDIPEGYSVSREKKERFSLILESASTNQTSMYLCASRPMISYEQYFGPGTRLTVT.

This clonotype was detected a few times. CDR3 nucleotides: TGTGCCAGCAGTTGGCGACAGGGACAACGTGGCTACACCTTC. It translates to CASSWRQGQRGYTF. J is TRBJ1-2 and V is TRBV28; TRBD1 agrees at 7 bases. V shed 4 bases, J shed 7 bases, and the junction held 9 bases outside the gene matches. The germline V gene encodes CDR1 MDHEN and CDR2 SYDVKM. The CDR3 is 14 amino acids.

This clonotype has only one observation. The CDR3 end shows no conserved phenylalanine or tryptophan, and so a read error is likely. It is unclear where the CDR3 begins or ends on the DNA, so no DNA is shown, and the CDR3 is as TCRdb lists it. The CDR3 is CASSSDPIYEQCY. The chain recombines TRBV5-1 with TRBJ2-7. 13 amino acids form the CDR3, both terminal residues included. The germline CDR1 and CDR2 sequences are SGHRS and YFSETQ.

This clonotype has more than one count but fewer than ten. The rearrangement links TRBV18 to TRBJ1-2; TRBD1 matches at 8 bases. The V segment lost 3 bases and the J segment 2 bases; nucleotides outside the gene matches: 2. The germline CDR1 and CDR2 sequences are KGHSH and LQKENI. There are 14 residues in the CDR3. The CDR3 region has the DNA TGTGCCAGCTCACCTAACAGGGGGAACTATGGCTACACCTTC. Its translation is CASSPNRGNYGYTF.

CDR3 sequence reads: CASSIEVLYGYTF. The CDR3, as DNA: TGTGCCAGTAGTATTGAGGTCCTCTATGGCTACACCTTC. The rearrangement uses TRBV19 and TRBJ1-2, with D hard to call. The CDR3 is 13 amino acids. V lost 3 bases to trimming and J lost 4 bases, with 9 bases between them. Germline V gene lookup returns CDR1 LNHDA and CDR2 SQIVND (reference sequence).

The table lists this clonotype with a few counts. The chain combines TRBV5-1 with TRBJ2-5; 12 positions agree with TRBD1. The J segment lost 5 bases and the V segment lost 7 bases, leaving 12 bases of the junction unmatched. CDR1 is SGHRS, CDR2 YFSETQ, per germline. CDR3 length equals 16 residues. CDR3 DNA sequence: TGCGCCAGCCGATTGACTCCGGGACAGGGGGCCGAGACCCAGTACTTC. Its translation: CASRLTPGQGAETQYF. The variable domain in full, with the rest retrieved from reference TRBV5-1 and TRBJ2-5, is KAGVTQTPRYLIKTRGQQVTLSCSPISGHRSVSWYQQTPGQGLQFLFEYFSETQRNKGNFPGRFSGRQFSNSRSEMNVSTLELGDSALYLCASRLTPGQGAETQYFGPGTRLLVL.

The CDR3 nucleotides read TGCAGCGTTGAAGAACCACAGGAAAGCACAGATACGCAGTATTTT. It specifies CSVEEPQESTDTQYF. The rearrangement uses TRBV29-1 and TRBJ2-3; tentative D call: TRBD1 (5 bases). Trimming stripped 0 bases from V and 0 bases from J, with 10 bases between. Germline CDR1 is SQVTM and CDR2 is ANQGSEA. There are 15 residues in the CDR3.

This chain connects TRBV20-1 to TRBJ2-7; D not resolved. CDR1 and CDR2 (germline): DFQATT, SNEGSKA (reference sequence). Trimming removed 3 bases from V and 6 bases from J, with 15 bases in between. The CDR3 consists of 13 residues. The CDR3 is CSARALVGLEQYF. CDR3 in DNA: TGCAGTGCTAGGGCTCTAGTCGGCCTCGAGCAGTACTTC.

This clonotype was seen repeatedly, ten times or more. As DNA, the CDR3 is TGTGCCAGCAGGGGACGCGGGAGTTTCGAGACCCAGTACTTC. This gives the protein CASRGRGSFETQYF. The chain couples TRBV6-1 to TRBJ2-5, with 7 bases fitting TRBD2. The CDR3 is made up of 14 amino acids. Germline V gene lookup returns CDR1 MNHNS and CDR2 SASEGT. Trimming at V came to 6 bases and at J to 5 bases, leaving 9 bases not matched to a gene.

The rearrangement uses TRBV7-9 and TRBJ1-6; D may be TRBD1 (5 bases). Germline V CDR1 and CDR2: SEHNR, FQNEAQ (reference sequence). The CDR3 consists of 13 residues. The ends were cut back, 8 bases at V and 9 bases at J, with 14 bases in the middle. The CDR3 coding sequence is TGTGCCAGCCCTGCCGGGACCCTTTCACCCCTCCACTTT. Its translation is CASPAGTLSPLHF. The whole variable domain, filled in from reference TRBV7-9 and TRBJ1-6, reads DTGVSQNPRHKITKRGQNVTFRCDPISEHNRLYWYRQTLGQGPEFLTYFQNEAQLEKSRLLSDRFSAERPKGSFSTLEIQRTEQGDSAMYLCASPAGTLSPLHFGNGTRLTVT.

This clonotype was observed a few times. The chain combines TRBV12-3 or TRBV12-4 with TRBJ2-2; D uncertain. V lost 5 bases and J 6 bases, leaving 7 bases between the germline ends. The CDR3 contains 12 residues. The CDR3 DNA sequence: TGTGCCAGCAGTAATCGACCCGGGGAGCTGTTTTTT. As protein: CASSNRPGELFF.

This clonotype showed up just a few times. The chain has TRBV20-1 and TRBJ2-3; TRBD1 agrees at 12 bases. The CDR3 is 18 residues long. Germline CDR1 and CDR2: DFQATT and SNEGSKA (reference sequence). The trim removed 1 base at V and 3 bases at J, leaving 11 bases unmatched. In nucleotides, the CDR3 is TGCAGTGCTAGAGGAGCGAGGGACAGGGGGCTTTGGACAGATACGCAGTATTTT. Translated, it gives CSARGARDRGLWTDTQYF.

This clonotype has only a few counts. This chain links TRBV9 with TRBJ1-6; D is ambiguous. This CDR3 is 16 amino acids long. The ends were cut back, 3 bases at V and 3 bases at J, with 13 bases in the middle. Germline CDR1 and CDR2: SGDLS and YYNGEE. The CDR3 sequence: CASSEDPGLYNSPLHF. CDR3 bases: TGTGCCAGCAGCGAGGACCCGGGTCTCTATAATTCACCCCTCCACTTT. Based on the CDR3 plus reference TRBV9 and TRBJ1-6, the full variable domain is DSGVTQTPKHLITATGQRVTLRCSPRSGDLSVYWYQQSLDQGLQFLIQYYNGEERAKGNILERFSAQQFPDLHSELNLSSLELGDSALYFCASSEDPGLYNSPLHFGNGTRLTVT.

This clonotype was found many times. The V call is TRBV25-1, the J call TRBJ1-1; 9 nucleotides align to TRBD1. CDR1 MGHDK and CDR2 SYGVNS come from the germline V gene. Trimming took 2 bases from V and 9 from J; bases not matched to a gene: 4. The CDR3 runs to 13 residues. The CDR3 bases are TGTGCCAGCAGTGAAGGGGGACAGGGCCAAGCTTTCTTT. Amino acids: CASSEGGQGQAFF.

In its sample, this clonotype was seen many times. The rearrangement links TRBV5-1 to TRBJ1-2; maybe TRBD1 (6 bases). CDR3 size: 14 residues. Germline CDR1 and CDR2: SGHRS and YFSETQ. Trimming stripped 6 bases from V and 4 bases from J, with 16 bases between. Written as DNA, the CDR3 is TGCGCCAGCAACCTACAGGGTACCGGCTATGGCTACACCTTC. It codes for CASNLQGTGYGYTF.

This clonotype has a count of ten or more. The V gene is TRBV28, the J gene TRBJ2-1; D is possibly TRBD2 (5 bases). Germline V gene sequence: CDR1 MDHEN, CDR2 SYDVKM. The germline V and J ends were trimmed by 6 bases and 6 bases, with 9 bases remaining between them. This CDR3 has 12 amino acids. The CDR3 protein is CASRTEGNEQFF. CDR3 nucleotides: TGTGCCAGCAGAACAGAGGGCAATGAGCAGTTCTTC.